Listed here are 13 T cell receptor beta chains from one sample, sequenced in a study of T cells in Graves' hyperthyroidism and ophthalmopathy. Amplification targeted TCR beta CDR3 regions from RNA transcripts. The primer set for the first-round RT-PCR of the TCR CDR3 was HTBI. Via MiXCR, TCRdb re-called the multiplex PCR reads, giving one row per CDR3 protein. The sample has under 350,000 distinct CDR3 sequences, 21% seen once. Sequencing used blood. These receptors were collected from a woman between 45 and 65 years old with Graves' hyperthyroidism.

This chain links TRBV11-2 with TRBJ1-1; a possible D gene is TRBD1 (6 bases). Trimming stripped 2 bases from V and 3 bases from J, with 13 bases between. The CDR3 consists of 15 residues. CDR1 is SGHAT, CDR2 FQNNGV, per germline. As DNA, the CDR3 is TGTGCCAGCAGCTTAAGCGGGGGGGGCTACACTGAAGCTTTCTTT. As protein: CASSLSGGGYTEAFF.

This clonotype was recorded many times. The chain has TRBV20-1 and TRBJ1-1; D not certain. CDR3 length: 13 amino acids. CDR1 is DFQATT, CDR2 SNEGSKA, per germline (reference sequence). Trimming took 0 bases from V and 4 from J, leaving 9 bases between them. CDR3 sequence (DNA): TGCAGTGCTAGAGATGGCCGGGCCACTGAAGCTTTCTTT. The encoded protein is CSARDGRATEAFF.

Many counts were recorded for this clonotype. V and J are TRBV20-1 and TRBJ2-1; 14 nucleotides agree with TRBD2. This CDR3 is 17 amino acids long. The J segment lost 8 bases and the V segment lost 1 base, leaving 10 bases of the junction unmatched. The V gene's germline CDR1 is DFQATT and CDR2 SNEGSKA (reference sequence). For the CDR3, the DNA is TGCAGTGCTAGAGGATTCAACTTGGGACTAGCGGGAGATGAGCAGTTCTTC. Its translation is CSARGFNLGLAGDEQFF.

This clonotype was found many times. The V gene is TRBV28, the J gene TRBJ2-6; D remains unclear. The CDR3 has 15 residues. The V gene's germline CDR1 is MDHEN and CDR2 SYDVKM. V lost 0 bases, J lost 2 bases, and 5 bases lay in between. CDR3 residues: CASSLWGTGANVLTF. For the CDR3, the DNA is TGTGCCAGCAGTTTATGGGGAACTGGGGCCAACGTCCTGACTTTC.

This rearrangement joins TRBV28 to TRBJ2-5; D is undetermined. Germline V gives CDR1 MDHEN, CDR2 SYDVKM. V was shortened by 1 base and J by 9 bases, with 9 bases between the two germline ends. The CDR3 sequence is 12 residues long. The CDR3 bases are TGTGCCAGCAGTTTATCCGAAATGGCCCAGTACTTC. Encoded protein: CASSLSEMAQYF.

The chain is built from TRBV20-1 and TRBJ1-2, with D possibly matching TRBD1 (5 bases). Germline assignment: CDR1 DFQATT and CDR2 SNEGSKA (reference sequence). V was trimmed by 3 bases and J by 4 bases, leaving 9 bases between them. This CDR3 is built from 12 residues. In DNA form, the CDR3 reads TGCAGTGCTAGGGAAGACAGCTATGGCTACACCTTC. It is translated as CSAREDSYGYTF.

In its sample, this clonotype was seen many times. The chain combines TRBV20-1 with TRBJ2-7; D might be TRBD1 or TRBD2, each matching 7 bases. CDR3 length: 15 residues. Germline CDR1 DFQATT, CDR2 SNEGSKA (reference sequence). The V end lost 1 base, the J end lost 5 bases, and 18 bases lay between the germline ends. DNA of the CDR3: TGCAGTGCTAGAGTTCGACGGGGAGGGGGCCACGAGCAGTACTTC. This gives the protein CSARVRRGGGHEQYF.

The chain has TRBV27 and TRBJ2-7; the D gene is possibly TRBD1 (5 bases). Trimming left V 0 bases short and J 1 base short, with 10 bases between. Per germline, CDR1 MNHEY and CDR2 SMNVEV (reference sequence). CDR3 length: 15 residues. CDR3 nucleotide sequence: TGTGCCAGCAGTTTATCGCTCCAGGGTTCCTACGAGCAGTACTTC. It is translated as CASSLSLQGSYEQYF.

This clonotype was counted at least ten times. A read error may produce the germline difference seen at one junction end. The rearrangement uses TRBV11-2 and TRBJ2-5; no clear D. This CDR3 has 12 residues. Germline lookup yields CDR1 SGHAT and CDR2 FQNNGV. CDR3: CASSLDLETQYF. DNA of the CDR3: TGTGCCAGCAGCCTAGACCTAGAGACCCAGTACTTC.

At least ten counts were recorded for this clonotype. The rearrangement uses TRBV12-3 or TRBV12-4 and TRBJ1-3, with D unclear. The CDR3 contains 12 residues. The V gene lost 6 bases and the J gene lost 0 bases, with 3 bases spanning the gap. CDR3 bases: TGTGCCAGCAGGGTCTCTGGAAACACCATATATTTT. Protein product: CASRVSGNTIYF.

The chain has TRBV12-3 or TRBV12-4 and TRBJ2-5; TRBD1 aligns across 8 bases. Germline trimming cut 5 bases from V and 3 bases from J; bases unmatched to any gene: 17. The CDR3 spans 18 residues. The CDR3 is CASSGKVGQGRRKETQYF. The DNA for the CDR3 is TGTGCCAGCAGTGGAAAGGTCGGACAGGGCAGACGGAAAGAGACCCAGTACTTC.

This clonotype was seen a few times. The chain combines TRBV7-9 with TRBJ2-7, with D hard to call. CDR3 length: 11 residues. Trimming removed 5 bases from V and 7 bases from J, with 9 bases in between. CDR1 is SEHNR and CDR2 is FQNEAQ in the germline V gene (reference sequence). The DNA for the CDR3 is TGTGCCAGCAGCCCCGGCGTTGAGCAGTACTTC. Protein sequence: CASSPGVEQYF.

The chain links TRBV6-1 to TRBJ2-1, with D perhaps TRBD2 (6 bases). V lost 6 bases and J lost 9, with 18 bases in between. This CDR3 is built from 14 residues. Germline V gives CDR1 MNHNS, CDR2 SASEGT. CDR3 sequence: CASRWGEAGGEQFF. The CDR3 bases are TGTGCCAGCAGGTGGGGGGAGGCCGGGGGTGAGCAGTTCTTC.